The 3 T cell receptor beta chains below were found in one sample sequenced in a study of T cell responses to AZD1222 COVID-19 vaccine. Some clones are missing from TCRdb's copy, which holds only in-frame ones; the method was immunoSEQ multiplex PCR. The sample holds about 100,000 clones, nearly 95% seen once. Sequencing was performed on peripheral blood, taken on day 0 of AZD1222 vaccination. These receptors were collected from an adult in good health.

The chain links TRBV30 to TRBJ1-1; D unresolved. V was pared by 2 bases and J by 5 bases, with 15 bases between. CDR3 length equals 14 residues. The germline V gene has CDR1 GTSNPN and CDR2 SVGIG (reference sequence). DNA of the CDR3: TGTGCCTGGAGTAGGATATCGACGGGGACTGAAGCTTTCTTT. Amino acids: CAWSRISTGTEAFF.

This sequence joins TRBV5-1 and TRBJ2-3; the D is unclear. Looked up from germline, CDR1 is SGHRS and CDR2 is YFSETQ. There are 13 residues in the CDR3. V was trimmed by 1 base and J by 0 bases, leaving 3 bases between them. CDR3 region: CASSLPSTDTQYF. The CDR3 nucleotides are TGCGCCAGCAGCTTGCCTAGCACAGATACGCAGTATTTT.

This chain joins TRBV3-1 (or the pseudogene TRBV3-2) and TRBJ1-5, with D possibly TRBD1 on 5 matching bases. V lost 5 bases and J 4 bases, leaving 12 bases between the germline ends. CDR3 size: 14 residues. The germline V gene has CDR1 LGHDT and CDR2 YNNKEL (reference sequence). DNA of the CDR3: TGTGCCAGCAGCTCCGGGACGGCAAATCAGCCCCAGCATTTT. Encoded protein: CASSSGTANQPQHF.